This paragraph reports one T cell receptor (beta chain). Its antigen is currently unknown. These data come from a study of circulating and synovial CD4+ cells in juvenile arthritis. Clones were sequenced by immunoSEQ multiplex PCR, and TCRdb holds only the in-frame ones, with some missing. The table records about 32,000 clones, just over 90% of them present only once. V was clipped by 3 bases and J by 1 base, with 4 bases between them. The CDR3 loop spans 13 amino acids. Germline-derived CDR1 and CDR2 are KGHSH and LQKENI. Study results and limitations: These repertoires were less diverse than bulk blood CD4 repertoires. Bulk blood CD4 samples held at least an order of magnitude more or fewer genomes than CPL. These blood cells shared more CDR3 sequences with synovium than bulk blood. Overlap with synovium rose as more T cells were sequenced.

This chain links TRBV18 with TRBJ1-5; D is undetermined. The specimen was CD4+ T cells from blood. This TCR was recovered from a human donor with juvenile idiopathic arthritis. The CDR3 reads CASSPASNQPQHF. Here the CDR3 DNA reads TGTGCCAGCTCACCGGCAAGCAATCAGCCCCAGCATTTT.